One and the same sample provided the 6 T cell receptor beta chains below, sequenced in a study of T cells after somatic rescue of genetic block. The table came from immunoSEQ multiplex PCR; TCRdb's copy has only in-frame clones and leaves some out. The top ten clones hold roughly 1.5% of a sample with approximately 110,000 clones, over 80% of them seen once. Sequenced material: peripheral blood mononuclear cells (PBMCs). The receptor source for this set is a woman aged 18-29 years.

V and J are TRBV21-1 and TRBJ2-5; the table calls TRBD1, which could not be checked here. TRBV21-1 counts as a pseudogene. The length of the CDR3 is 13 residues. The CDR3 DNA sequence: TGTGCCAGCAGCAATCCAGTCCAAGAGACCCAGTACTTC. Its protein is CASSNPVQETQYF.

The V gene is TRBV7-9, the J gene TRBJ1-1; 7 positions agree with TRBD1. The germline CDR1 and CDR2 sequences are SEHNR and FQNEAQ (reference sequence). The CDR3 spans 16 residues. V dropped 5 bases and J dropped 1; count of bases not matched to a gene: 10. CDR3 in amino acids: CASSPPGQLPNTEAFF. DNA of the CDR3: TGTGCCAGCAGCCCGCCGGGACAGCTACCGAACACTGAAGCTTTCTTT.

The rearrangement uses TRBV5-4 and TRBJ2-7; tentatively, D is TRBD1 (7 bases). This CDR3 has 15 residues. Germline V gene lookup returns CDR1 SGHNT and CDR2 YYREEE (reference sequence). Trimming stripped 6 bases from V and 6 bases from J, with 22 bases between. CDR3: CASNTLEGASPEQYF. The CDR3 DNA sequence: TGTGCCAGCAATACCCTGGAGGGGGCGTCGCCCGAGCAGTACTTC. Full variable domain (rest looked up from reference TRBV5-4 and TRBJ2-7): ETGVTQSPTHLIKTRGQQVTLRCSSQSGHNTVSWYQQALGQGPQFIFQYYREEENGRGNFPPRFSGLQFPNYSSELNVNALELDDSALYLCASNTLEGASPEQYFGPGTRLTVT.

CDR3 nucleotide sequence: TGTGCCAGCAGCAAAGAGGCGGGCAGGGCAGCGGACATTAACACTGAAGCTTTCTTT. It yields the protein CASSKEAGRAADINTEAFF. The V gene is TRBV21-1, the J gene TRBJ1-1. TRBV21-1 is designated a pseudogene. The CDR3 is made up of 19 amino acids.

CDR3 amino acids: CATERSSTHISYNSPLHF. The CDR3 region has the DNA TGTGCCACCGAACGTTCTTCCACCCATATTTCCTATAATTCACCCCTCCACTTT. The chain recombines TRBV19 with TRBJ1-6, with D hard to call. CDR3 size: 18 residues. Trimming pared 10 bases from V and 1 base from J, leaving 23 bases between. The germline gives CDR1 LNHDA, CDR2 SQIVND (reference sequence).

The chain couples TRBV5-5 to TRBJ2-1; D possibly matches TRBD1 or TRBD2 (5 bases each). Looked up from germline, CDR1 is SGHKS and CDR2 is YYEKEE (reference sequence). The CDR3 totals 11 residues. The V gene lost 6 bases and the J gene lost 9 bases, with 10 bases spanning the gap. The CDR3: CASILRGEQFF. The CDR3 nucleotides are TGTGCCAGCATCCTGAGGGGTGAGCAGTTCTTC.